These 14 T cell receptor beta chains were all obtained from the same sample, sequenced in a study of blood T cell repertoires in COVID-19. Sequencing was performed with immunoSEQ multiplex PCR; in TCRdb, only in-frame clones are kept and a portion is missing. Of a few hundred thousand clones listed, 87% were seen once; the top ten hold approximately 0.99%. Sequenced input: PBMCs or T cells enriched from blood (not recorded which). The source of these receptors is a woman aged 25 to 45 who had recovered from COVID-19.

CDR3 bases: TGTGCCAGCAGCTTAGACGGAGACACTGAAGCTTTCTTT. Residues: CASSLDGDTEAFF. This chain links TRBV7-9 with TRBJ1-1; D gene unclear. The CDR3 covers 13 residues. Per germline, CDR1 SEHNR and CDR2 FQNEAQ (reference sequence). V lost 1 base to trimming and J lost 3 bases, with 6 bases between them.

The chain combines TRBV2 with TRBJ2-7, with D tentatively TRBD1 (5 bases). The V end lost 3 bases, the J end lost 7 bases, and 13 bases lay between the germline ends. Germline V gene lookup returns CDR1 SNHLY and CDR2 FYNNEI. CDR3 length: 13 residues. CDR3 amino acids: CASSDTGPLEQYF. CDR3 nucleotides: TGTGCCAGCAGTGACACAGGACCCCTTGAGCAGTACTTC.

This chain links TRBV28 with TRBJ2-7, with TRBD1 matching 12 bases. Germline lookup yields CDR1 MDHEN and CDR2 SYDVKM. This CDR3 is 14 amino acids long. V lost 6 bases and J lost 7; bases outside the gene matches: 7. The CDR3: CASRGQGAWGEQYF. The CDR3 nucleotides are TGTGCCAGCAGGGGACAGGGGGCGTGGGGAGAGCAGTACTTC.

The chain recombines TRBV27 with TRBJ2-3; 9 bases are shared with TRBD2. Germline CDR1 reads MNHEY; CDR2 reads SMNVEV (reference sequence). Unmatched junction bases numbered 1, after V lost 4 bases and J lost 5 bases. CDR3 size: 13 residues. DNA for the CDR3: TGTGCCAGCAGTTCGCGGGAGGGAGATACGCAGTATTTT. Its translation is CASSSREGDTQYF.

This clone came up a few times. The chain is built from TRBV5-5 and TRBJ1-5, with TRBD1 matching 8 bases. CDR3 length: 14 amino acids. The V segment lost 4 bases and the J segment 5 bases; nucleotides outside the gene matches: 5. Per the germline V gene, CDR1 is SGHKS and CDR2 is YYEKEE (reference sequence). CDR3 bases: TGTGCCAGCAGCAAAGGACAGGGCTATCAGCCCCAGCATTTT. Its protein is CASSKGQGYQPQHF.

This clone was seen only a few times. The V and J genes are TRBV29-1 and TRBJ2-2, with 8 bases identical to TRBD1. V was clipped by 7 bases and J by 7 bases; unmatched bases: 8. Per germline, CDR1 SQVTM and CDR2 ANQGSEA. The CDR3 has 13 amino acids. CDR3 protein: CSASQGGGGELFF. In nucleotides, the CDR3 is TGCAGCGCCTCACAGGGGGGAGGCGGGGAGCTGTTTTTT.

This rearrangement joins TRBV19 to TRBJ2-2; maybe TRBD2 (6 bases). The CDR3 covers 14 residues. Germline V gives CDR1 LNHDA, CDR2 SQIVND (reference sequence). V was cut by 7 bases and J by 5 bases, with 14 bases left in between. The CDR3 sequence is CASMGGARTGELFF. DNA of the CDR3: TGTGCCAGTATGGGGGGAGCGAGGACCGGGGAGCTGTTTTTT.

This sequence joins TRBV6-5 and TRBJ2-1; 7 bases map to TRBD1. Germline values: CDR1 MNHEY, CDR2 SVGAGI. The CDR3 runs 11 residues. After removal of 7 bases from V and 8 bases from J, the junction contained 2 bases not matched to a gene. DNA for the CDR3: TGTGCCAGCACCCAGGGGGATGAGCAGTTCTTC. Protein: CASTQGDEQFF.

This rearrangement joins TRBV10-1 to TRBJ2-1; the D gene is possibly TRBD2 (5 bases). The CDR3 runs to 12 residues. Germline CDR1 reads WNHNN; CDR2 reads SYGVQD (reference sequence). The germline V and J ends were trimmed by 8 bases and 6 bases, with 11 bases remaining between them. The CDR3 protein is CASGRDINEQFF. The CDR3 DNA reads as TGCGCCAGCGGCCGGGATATCAATGAGCAGTTCTTC.

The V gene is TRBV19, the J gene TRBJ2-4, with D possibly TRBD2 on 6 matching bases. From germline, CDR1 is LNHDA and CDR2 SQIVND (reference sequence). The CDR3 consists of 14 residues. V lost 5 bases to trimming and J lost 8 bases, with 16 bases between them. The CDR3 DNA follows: TGTGCCAGTAGTGATCGGGGGAAACGTGACATTCAGTACTTC. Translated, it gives CASSDRGKRDIQYF.

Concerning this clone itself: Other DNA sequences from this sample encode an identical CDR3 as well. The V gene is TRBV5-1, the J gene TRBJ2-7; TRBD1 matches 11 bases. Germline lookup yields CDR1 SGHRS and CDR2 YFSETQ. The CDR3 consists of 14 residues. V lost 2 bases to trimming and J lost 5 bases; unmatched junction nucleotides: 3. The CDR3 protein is CASSLGTGGDEQYF. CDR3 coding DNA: TGCGCCAGCAGCTTAGGGACAGGGGGGGACGAGCAGTACTTC.

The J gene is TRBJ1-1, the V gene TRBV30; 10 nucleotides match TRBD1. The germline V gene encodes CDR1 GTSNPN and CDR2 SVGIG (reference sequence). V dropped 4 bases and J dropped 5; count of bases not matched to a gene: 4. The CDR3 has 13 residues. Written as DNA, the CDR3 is TGTGCCTGGAAGCGGGACAGGGGAACTGAAGCTTTCTTT. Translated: CAWKRDRGTEAFF.

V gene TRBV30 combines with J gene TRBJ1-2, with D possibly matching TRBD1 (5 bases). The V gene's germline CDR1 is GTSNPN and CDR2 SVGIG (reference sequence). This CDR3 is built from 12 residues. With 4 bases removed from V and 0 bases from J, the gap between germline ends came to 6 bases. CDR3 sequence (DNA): TGTGCCTGGACAGGGCCTAACTATGGCTACACCTTC. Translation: CAWTGPNYGYTF.

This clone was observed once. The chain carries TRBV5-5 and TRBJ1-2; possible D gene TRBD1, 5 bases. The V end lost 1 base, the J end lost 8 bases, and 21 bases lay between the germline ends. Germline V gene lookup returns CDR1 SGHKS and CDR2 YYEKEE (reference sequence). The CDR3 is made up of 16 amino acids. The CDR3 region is CASSLSMGLEGRGYTF. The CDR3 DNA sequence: TGTGCCAGCAGCTTGTCTATGGGACTCGAAGGTAGAGGCTACACCTTC.